This TCR beta chain was documented in a study of T-cell memory formation after mild COVID-19. Study-wide findings and caveats: Clones contracting over day 15 to 85 were CD4/CD8 balanced, with later expanders leaning CD4+. A second wave of clones peaked on day 37, and their SARS-CoV-2 specificity went unconfirmed.

As for this clonotype: Its antigen is currently unknown.

TCRdb analysed the 5' RACE reads with MiXCR anew, one entry per CDR3 protein. This repertoire shows roughly 550,000 distinct CDR3 sequences, over 20% found once; its top ten account for under 15%. The CDR3 is 16 residues long. CDR1 is SGHAT and CDR2 is FQNNGV in the germline V gene. V was trimmed by 0 bases and J by 2 bases, leaving 11 bases between them. The chain employs TRBV11-2 and TRBJ1-3; D is unclear. The sequencing sample was made of PBMCs or a T cell subset sorted from them (not recorded which). The sequence was obtained from an adult woman who had mild COVID-19 (a few samples of this study predate the infection). Cell type and time point are not known. CDR3 nucleotide sequence: TGTGCCAGCAGCTTAGAGATTTGGGGAACTGGAAACACCATATATTTT. It translates to CASSLEIWGTGNTIYF. The variable domain in full, completed from reference TRBV11-2 and TRBJ1-3, reads EAGVAQSPRYKIIEKRQSVAFWCNPISGHATLYWYQQILGQGPKLLIQFQNNGVVDDSQLPKDRFSAERLKGVDSTLKIQPAKLEDSAVYLCASSLEIWGTGNTIYFGEGSWLTVV.